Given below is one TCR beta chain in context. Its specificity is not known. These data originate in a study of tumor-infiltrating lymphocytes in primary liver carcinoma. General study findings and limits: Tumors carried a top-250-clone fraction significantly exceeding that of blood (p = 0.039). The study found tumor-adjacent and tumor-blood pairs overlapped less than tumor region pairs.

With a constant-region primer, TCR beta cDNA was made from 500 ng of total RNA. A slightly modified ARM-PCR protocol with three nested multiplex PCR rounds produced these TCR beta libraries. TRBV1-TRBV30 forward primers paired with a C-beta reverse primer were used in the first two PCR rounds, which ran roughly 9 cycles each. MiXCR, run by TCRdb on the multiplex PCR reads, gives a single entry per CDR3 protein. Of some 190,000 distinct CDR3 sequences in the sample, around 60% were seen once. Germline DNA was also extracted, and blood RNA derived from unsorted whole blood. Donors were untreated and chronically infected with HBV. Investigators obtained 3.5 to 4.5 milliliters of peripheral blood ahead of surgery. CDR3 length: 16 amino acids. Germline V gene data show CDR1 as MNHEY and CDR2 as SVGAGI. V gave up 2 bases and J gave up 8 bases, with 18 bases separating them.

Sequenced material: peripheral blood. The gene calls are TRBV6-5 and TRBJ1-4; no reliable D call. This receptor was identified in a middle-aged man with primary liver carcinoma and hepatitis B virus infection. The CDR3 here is CASSYPTGGGREKLFF. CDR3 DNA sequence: TGTGCCAGCAGTTACCCGACCGGAGGAGGGCGGGAAAAACTGTTTTTT.